These 9 T cell receptor beta chains were sequenced from one sample in a study of T-cell memory formation after mild COVID-19. TCRdb reprocessed the 5' RACE reads with MiXCR, giving one entry per CDR3 protein. Counted here are roughly 550,000 distinct CDR3 sequences, about a fifth occurring once; the ten biggest clones make up around 12%. The sequenced material came from PBMCs or a T cell subset sorted from them (not recorded which). These receptors were collected from an adult woman who had mild COVID-19 (a few samples of this study predate the infection). Cell type and time point are not known.

This clonotype was counted a few times. The chain employs TRBV12-3 or TRBV12-4 and TRBJ2-3; 11 positions agree with TRBD2. The CDR3 sequence is 17 residues long. V shed 3 bases and J 1 base; nucleotides not matched to a gene: 6. CDR3 in amino acids: CASSFRLAGSRTDTQYF. In DNA form, the CDR3 reads TGTGCCAGCAGTTTTAGACTAGCGGGATCACGCACAGATACGCAGTATTTT.

The chain employs TRBV11-2 and TRBJ2-1; TRBD1 agrees at 9 bases. The CDR3 length is 15 residues. The trim removed 5 bases at V and 9 bases at J, leaving 11 bases unmatched. Germline CDR1 reads SGHAT; CDR2 reads FQNNGV. The CDR3 region has the DNA TGTGCCAGCAGCACGTACAGGGGGCGAGGGGGTGAGCAGTTCTTC. Amino acids: CASSTYRGRGGEQFF.

This clonotype turned up a few times. The chain has TRBV27 and TRBJ1-2, with D perhaps matching TRBD1 (6 bases). Deletions cut 3 bases from V and 4 bases from J, with 12 bases between. Germline lookup yields CDR1 MNHEY and CDR2 SMNVEV (reference sequence). The CDR3 contains 14 residues. The CDR3 region has the DNA TGTGCCAGCAGTTTGATAGGGGGTAGCTATGGCTACACCTTC. Its translation is CASSLIGGSYGYTF.

The chain recombines TRBV7-2 with TRBJ1-1; TRBD1 aligns across 9 bases. The CDR3 is 17 residues long. V gave up 5 bases and J gave up 0 bases; unmatched junction bases: 10. CDR1 and CDR2 from the germline V gene are SGHTA and FQGNSA. The CDR3, as DNA: TGTGCCAGCAGCCTTAGACAGGGGGGCTTCATGAACACTGAAGCTTTCTTT. Its protein product is CASSLRQGGFMNTEAFF.

Here the CDR3 reads CASSSGIEKLFF. For the CDR3, the DNA is TGCGCCAGCAGTTCAGGGATAGAAAAACTGTTTTTT. The J gene is TRBJ1-4, the V gene TRBV23-1; tentatively, D is TRBD1 (5 bases). TRBV23-1 is known as an ORF, though its function is uncertain. There are 12 residues in the CDR3. The V end lost 5 bases, the J end lost 8 bases, and 9 bases lay between the germline ends.

This clonotype came up many times. This chain connects TRBV9 to TRBJ2-5, with 9 bases lining up with TRBD2. This CDR3 region has 16 residues. Germline CDR1 is SGDLS and CDR2 is YYNGEE. Trimming removed 10 bases from V and 5 bases from J; junction bases left unmatched: 18. As DNA, the CDR3 is TGTGCCTCCCAAGCTCGGGGCGGGGGGGCCAGGGAGACCCAGTACTTC. This sequence encodes CASQARGGGARETQYF.

This clonotype has a handful of counts. V gene TRBV6-6 combines with J gene TRBJ2-7; D not certain. Germline V gene lookup returns CDR1 MNHNY and CDR2 SVGAGI (reference sequence). This CDR3 has 15 residues. Trimming cost V 0 bases and J 3 bases, with 12 bases left between them. As DNA, the CDR3 is TGTGCCAGCAGTTACTCGAGACAAGTAAACTACGAGCAGTACTTC. It codes for CASSYSRQVNYEQYF.

The rearrangement uses TRBV23-1 and TRBJ1-6; 7 nucleotides align to TRBD1. TRBV23-1 is given ORF status, its function remaining uncertain. V gave up 3 bases and J gave up 8 bases; unmatched junction bases: 10. The CDR3 contains 16 residues. The CDR3 loop reads CASSHHRQGEDSPLHF. The CDR3 coding sequence is TGCGCCAGCAGTCACCACCGACAGGGAGAGGATTCACCCCTCCACTTT.

The sample holds a few counts of this clonotype. The chain uses TRBV15 and TRBJ1-1; TRBD1 agrees at 9 bases. Germline V lookup: CDR1 LNHNV, CDR2 YYDKDF (reference sequence). V lost 1 base, J lost 1 base, and 1 base stayed unmatched. This CDR3 is built from 15 residues. The CDR3 protein is CATSRVDRGNTEAFF. CDR3 DNA: TGTGCCACCAGCAGAGTGGACAGGGGGAACACTGAAGCTTTCTTT. Variable domain in full (rest from reference TRBV15 and TRBJ1-1): DAMVIQNPRYQVTQFGKPVTLSCSQTLNHNVMYWYQQKSSQAPKLLFHYYDKDFNNEADTPDNFQSRRPNTSFCFLDIRSPGLGDTAMYLCATSRVDRGNTEAFFGQGTRLTVV.